These 20 T cell receptor beta chains were sequenced from one sample in a study of blood T cell repertoires in COVID-19. Produced via immunoSEQ multiplex PCR; TCRdb's table is partial and in-frame only. The profile shows nearly 350,000 clones, roughly nine tenths of them singletons. Specimen: PBMCs or T cells enriched from blood (not recorded which). The receptor set was obtained from a woman in her thirties who had recovered from COVID-19.

This sequence joins TRBV5-1 and TRBJ2-1, with TRBD2 identical over 9 bases. Per the germline V gene, CDR1 is SGHRS and CDR2 is YFSETQ. The J segment lost 8 bases and the V segment lost 7 bases, leaving 10 bases of the junction unmatched. The CDR3 covers 14 residues. CDR3 loop: CASLAGANTDEQFF. The CDR3 DNA is TGCGCCAGCTTAGCGGGGGCGAACACCGATGAGCAGTTCTTC. Combining the CDR3 with reference TRBV5-1 and TRBJ2-1 gives the whole variable domain KAGVTQTPRYLIKTRGQQVTLSCSPISGHRSVSWYQQTPGQGLQFLFEYFSETQRNKGNFPGRFSGRQFSNSRSEMNVSTLELGDSALYLCASLAGANTDEQFFGPGTRLTVL.

CDR3 sequence reads: CASSFPKGQGFADTQYF. The DNA for the CDR3 is TGTGCCAGCAGTTTCCCAAAGGGACAGGGGTTCGCAGATACGCAGTATTTT. The rearrangement links TRBV28 to TRBJ2-3; 10 bases align to TRBD1. V lost 3 bases and J lost 4; bases outside the gene matches: 10. Germline V CDR1 and CDR2: MDHEN, SYDVKM. CDR3 length equals 17 residues.

The chain uses TRBV28 and TRBJ1-5; D is perhaps TRBD1 (5 bases). Between the trimmed V and J ends, which lost 2 bases and 6 bases, there was a span of 14 bases. CDR3 length equals 15 residues. Germline V CDR1 and CDR2: MDHEN, SYDVKM. This CDR3 is CASSLAGLVSQPQHF. The CDR3 DNA follows: TGTGCCAGCAGTTTAGCAGGGTTGGTTAGTCAGCCCCAGCATTTT. Supplemented by reference TRBV28 and TRBJ1-5, the full variable domain reads DVKVTQSSRYLVKRTGEKVFLECVQDMDHENMFWYRQDPGLGLRLIYFSYDVKMKEKGDIPEGYSVSREKKERFSLILESASTNQTSMYLCASSLAGLVSQPQHFGDGTRLSIL.

The chain uses TRBV10-1 and TRBJ2-7, with no clear D. CDR3 length: 13 amino acids. Germline V gives CDR1 WNHNN, CDR2 SYGVQD (reference sequence). V lost 8 bases to trimming and J lost 2 bases, with 13 bases between them. Written as DNA, the CDR3 is TGCGCCAGCCGTGGTACTCTTCCCTACGAGCAGTACTTC. Protein sequence: CASRGTLPYEQYF.

J is TRBJ1-6 and V is TRBV28, with unresolved D. The CDR3 contains 15 residues. Deletions cut 4 bases from V and 0 bases from J, with 7 bases between. Germline-derived CDR1 and CDR2 are MDHEN and SYDVKM. The CDR3, as DNA: TGTGCCAGCAGTTCGATGAGCTCCTATAATTCACCCCTCCACTTT. Protein: CASSSMSSYNSPLHF.

V gene TRBV7-9 combines with J gene TRBJ2-5; 8 bases are shared with TRBD2. Germline V lookup: CDR1 SEHNR, CDR2 FQNEAQ (reference sequence). V was pared by 2 bases and J by 5 bases, with 10 bases of the junction left unmatched. This CDR3 contains 16 residues. CDR3 sequence (DNA): TGTGCCAGCAGCTTATTAGCGGGAACAGGGCCGGAGACCCAGTACTTC. Protein: CASSLLAGTGPETQYF.

The chain couples TRBV15 to TRBJ2-7, with a weak D call TRBD1 (6 bases). With 5 bases removed from V and 7 bases from J, the gap between germline ends came to 18 bases. In germline, CDR1 is LNHNV, CDR2 YYDKDF (reference sequence). CDR3 length: 14 residues. DNA for the CDR3: TGTGCCACCAGCGTTTACAGGGTGAAGAGAGAGCAGTACTTC. Translated, it gives CATSVYRVKREQYF.

This chain uses TRBV18 with TRBJ2-7; 7 bases fit TRBD2. CDR1 and CDR2 from the germline V gene are KGHSH and LQKENI. V lost 4 bases to trimming and J lost 0 bases; unmatched junction nucleotides: 3. CDR3 length: 14 residues. The CDR3 sequence: CASSRRGSSYEQYF. The CDR3 coding sequence is TGTGCCAGCTCACGGCGGGGGAGCTCCTACGAGCAGTACTTC.

The CDR3 spells CASSIRDTTSYGYTF. The CDR3 bases are TGTGCCAGCAGTATCCGGGACACCACCTCCTATGGCTACACCTTC. This chain connects TRBV6-1 to TRBJ1-2, with D maybe TRBD1 (6 bases). There are 15 residues in the CDR3. Looked up from germline, CDR1 is MNHNS and CDR2 is SASEGT. V was clipped by 5 bases and J by 4 bases, with 17 bases between them.

The chain is built from TRBV7-9 and TRBJ1-1; a weak D match, TRBD1 (5 bases). This CDR3 is built from 14 residues. CDR1 is SEHNR, CDR2 FQNEAQ, per germline (reference sequence). Trimming left V 10 bases short and J 1 base short, with 16 bases between. CDR3 sequence reads: CAISTGQGNTEAFF. In DNA form, the CDR3 reads TGTGCCATCTCGACTGGCCAGGGGAACACTGAAGCTTTCTTT.

J is TRBJ1-3 and V is TRBV18; perhaps TRBD1 as D (6 bases). The V end was cut by 3 bases, the J end by 0 bases, with 9 bases between. Germline loops: CDR1 KGHSH, CDR2 LQKENI. The CDR3 runs to 15 residues. The CDR3 sequence: CASSPGTSSGNTIYF. CDR3 sequence (DNA): TGTGCCAGCTCACCCGGGACATCCTCTGGAAACACCATATATTTT.

This rearrangement joins TRBV27 to TRBJ1-2; 8 bases map to TRBD1. This CDR3 is built from 14 residues. V shed 5 bases, J shed 7 bases, and the junction held 9 bases outside the gene matches. Germline V gene lookup returns CDR1 MNHEY and CDR2 SMNVEV (reference sequence). In DNA form, the CDR3 reads TGTGCCAGCAGTCCTCGAACAGGGGGGGTTGGCTACACCTTC. This codes for CASSPRTGGVGYTF.

The chain carries TRBV27 and TRBJ2-4; D is possibly TRBD1 (6 bases). CDR1 is MNHEY and CDR2 is SMNVEV in the germline V gene (reference sequence). This CDR3 is built from 10 residues. Deletions cut 8 bases from V and 10 bases from J, with 9 bases between. The CDR3 DNA is TGTGCCAGCGGTACAGGGATTCAGTACTTC. It is translated as CASGTGIQYF.

This clone came up once. The chain combines TRBV7-8 with TRBJ1-2; 8 nucleotides line up with TRBD1. Per the germline V gene, CDR1 is SGHVS and CDR2 is FQNEAQ. The CDR3 consists of 14 residues. Trimming at V came to 2 bases and at J to 2 bases, leaving 1 base not matched to a gene. The CDR3 sequence is CASSLRDRNYGYTF. For the CDR3, the DNA is TGTGCCAGCAGCTTAAGGGACAGGAACTATGGCTACACCTTC.

The chain couples TRBV18 to TRBJ2-1; 10 nucleotides align to TRBD2. The germline CDR1 and CDR2 sequences are KGHSH and LQKENI. The length of the CDR3 is 17 residues. The ends lost 1 base at V and 10 bases at J; junction bases unmatched: 13. CDR3 in amino acids: CASSPRGMRLAGAEQFF. CDR3 DNA: TGTGCCAGCTCACCACGAGGGATGCGGCTAGCGGGGGCCGAGCAGTTCTTC.

The V gene is TRBV3-1 (or the pseudogene TRBV3-2), the J gene TRBJ2-1; 11 bases line up with TRBD2. V lost 4 bases, J lost 5 bases, and 4 bases stayed unmatched. The CDR3 runs to 15 residues. CDR1 LGHDT and CDR2 YNNKEL come from the germline V gene (reference sequence). Written as DNA, the CDR3 is TGTGCCAGCAGCCCCGGGACTAGCGGAGACAATGAGCAGTTCTTC. The encoded protein is CASSPGTSGDNEQFF.

The rearrangement joins TRBV11-2 to TRBJ2-7, with D maybe TRBD1 (6 bases). Germline values: CDR1 SGHAT, CDR2 FQNNGV. The CDR3 runs 12 residues. Trimming left V 4 bases short and J 4 bases short, with 8 bases between. The CDR3 DNA sequence: TGTGCCAGCAGCTCCGGACAGTACGAGCAGTACTTC. This codes for CASSSGQYEQYF. Filled out from reference TRBV11-2 and TRBJ2-7, the complete variable domain reads EAGVAQSPRYKIIEKRQSVAFWCNPISGHATLYWYQQILGQGPKLLIQFQNNGVVDDSQLPKDRFSAERLKGVDSTLKIQPAKLEDSAVYLCASSSGQYEQYFGPGTRLTVT.

J is TRBJ1-1 and V is TRBV5-6; D remains ambiguous. Between the trimmed V and J ends, which lost 2 bases and 3 bases, there was a span of 17 bases. Germline V CDR1 and CDR2: SGHDT, YYEEEE. This CDR3 region has 16 residues. The CDR3: CASSLRALLRDTEAFF. CDR3 coding DNA: TGTGCCAGCAGCTTAAGGGCGTTATTGAGGGACACTGAAGCTTTCTTT.

CDR3 in amino acids: CASMRTLGSEQYF. DNA for the CDR3: TGTGCCAGCATGAGGACTCTAGGGTCCGAGCAGTACTTC. This chain uses TRBV14 with TRBJ2-7; D possibly corresponds to TRBD2 (5 bases). Per germline, CDR1 SGHDN and CDR2 FVKESK. With 7 bases removed from V and 6 bases from J, the gap between germline ends came to 16 bases. The CDR3 extends over 13 amino acids.

This sequence joins TRBV5-4 and TRBJ2-2; 11 bases agree with TRBD1. V was clipped by 4 bases and J by 0 bases; unmatched bases: 5. The CDR3 loop spans 17 amino acids. Germline CDR1 and CDR2: SGHNT and YYREEE (reference sequence). CDR3 protein: CASSTGQGASNTGELFF. In nucleotides, the CDR3 is TGTGCCAGCAGCACCGGACAGGGGGCCTCGAACACCGGGGAGCTGTTTTTT.